Below are 23 T cell receptor beta chains sequenced from a single sample in a study of blood T cell repertoires in COVID-19. Repertoires were generated with immunoSEQ multiplex PCR, while TCRdb's copy carries only in-frame clones and drops some. The sample has 40,000 to 55,000 clones; roughly 87% are singletons. Sequencing was carried out using peripheral blood. The receptor source for this set is a man aged 45-65 years with active COVID-19.

J is TRBJ2-7 and V is TRBV10-3; the match to TRBD1 covers 7 bases. This CDR3 is 17 amino acids long. The germline CDR1 and CDR2 sequences are ENHRY and SYGVKD. J lost 1 base, V lost 8 bases, and 17 bases had no gene match. The CDR3 nucleotides read TGTGCCATCCGGAGTGGGGCAGGGGGTGTAGCGTCCTACGAGCAGTACTTC. Translating gives CAIRSGAGGVASYEQYF.

The chain is built from TRBV7-2 and TRBJ1-2; no definite D call. The V gene lost 0 bases and the J gene lost 5 bases, with 10 bases spanning the gap. This CDR3 spans 14 amino acids. In germline, CDR1 is SGHTA, CDR2 FQGNSA. CDR3 loop: CASSLAGRKYGYTF. DNA for the CDR3: TGTGCCAGCAGCTTAGCGGGCAGGAAATATGGCTACACCTTC.

To note about this clone: An end of the junction differs from the germline gene, which may be a read error. This chain connects TRBV6-6 to TRBJ2-7, with 7 bases fitting TRBD1. Germline V gene sequence: CDR1 MNHNY, CDR2 SVGAGI (reference sequence). This CDR3 has 12 residues. The CDR3 bases are TGTGCCAGCAGTAACCGACAGGGAAGTTGGATGTTT. It encodes CASSNRQGSWMF.

The chain employs TRBV19 and TRBJ2-7; TRBD1 matches at 10 bases. The CDR3 has 13 residues. Losses at the gene ends were 7 bases for V and 3 bases for J; bases not matched to a gene: 3. CDR1 and CDR2 from the germline V gene are LNHDA and SQIVND (reference sequence). The CDR3 protein is CASMRTGGYEQYF. The DNA for the CDR3 is TGTGCCAGTATGCGGACAGGGGGCTACGAGCAGTACTTC.

The V and J genes are TRBV7-9 and TRBJ2-3; no clear D. The CDR3 runs to 14 residues. Germline CDR1 reads SEHNR; CDR2 reads FQNEAQ (reference sequence). Trimming removed 7 bases at V and 2 bases at J, with 13 bases between. The CDR3 loop is CASTDRGSTDTQYF. The CDR3 nucleotides read TGTGCCAGCACTGACCGAGGTTCCACAGATACGCAGTATTTT.

This sequence joins TRBV7-9 and TRBJ2-6, with D uncertain. Germline CDR1 reads SEHNR; CDR2 reads FQNEAQ (reference sequence). The CDR3 is 17 residues long. V shed 6 bases and J shed 4 bases, with 19 bases lying between them. The CDR3 region has the DNA TGTGCCAGCAGTCCGACATTAGTGGTTTTGGGGGCCAACGTCCTGACTTTC. Translated, it gives CASSPTLVVLGANVLTF.

The V call is TRBV19, the J call TRBJ2-1; a weak D match, TRBD1 (5 bases). The germline V gene has CDR1 LNHDA and CDR2 SQIVND (reference sequence). Trimming left V 3 bases short and J 8 bases short, with 14 bases between. The CDR3 length is 14 residues. The CDR3 here is CASSIQGITDEQFF. The CDR3 DNA reads TGTGCCAGTAGTATTCAGGGAATAACCGATGAGCAGTTCTTC. Using reference TRBV19 and TRBJ2-1 for the parts outside the CDR3, the full variable domain is DGGITQSPKYLFRKEGQNVTLSCEQNLNHDAMYWYRQDPGQGLRLIYYSQIVNDFQKGDIAEGYSVSREKKESFPLTVTSAQKNPTAFYLCASSIQGITDEQFFGPGTRLTVL.

This chain links TRBV11-2 with TRBJ1-1; D is uncertain. Germline assignment: CDR1 SGHAT and CDR2 FQNNGV. The CDR3 has 13 residues. V lost 7 bases and J 4 bases, leaving 13 bases between the germline ends. Here the CDR3 reads CASTTNWATEAFF. The CDR3 DNA reads TGTGCCAGCACCACCAACTGGGCCACTGAAGCTTTCTTT.

The chain joins TRBV18 to TRBJ2-7; 8 nucleotides agree with TRBD2. The V gene end was trimmed by 4 bases and the J gene end by 2 bases; junction bases not matched to a gene: 10. Germline CDR1 KGHSH, CDR2 LQKENI. CDR3 length: 16 residues. CDR3 amino acids: CASSRLSGGPTYEQYF. The CDR3 DNA reads as TGTGCCAGCTCACGCTTAAGCGGGGGCCCCACCTACGAGCAGTACTTC. Using reference TRBV18 and TRBJ2-7 for the parts outside the CDR3, the full variable domain is NAGVMQNPRHLVRRRGQEARLRCSPMKGHSHVYWYRQLPEEGLKFMVYLQKENIIDESGMPKERFSAEFPKEGPSILRIQQVVRGDSAAYFCASSRLSGGPTYEQYFGPGTRLTVT.

The genes are TRBV28 and TRBJ1-5; D may be TRBD1 (5 bases). This CDR3 has 13 amino acids. Trimming pared 2 bases from V and 7 bases from J, leaving 9 bases between. Looked up from germline, CDR1 is MDHEN and CDR2 is SYDVKM. CDR3 amino acids: CASSLIRGQPQHF. The DNA for the CDR3 is TGTGCCAGCAGTTTAATTCGGGGGCAGCCCCAGCATTTT.

V gene TRBV6-1 combines with J gene TRBJ2-7, with D unresolved. The germline V and J ends were trimmed by 1 base and 3 bases, with 25 bases remaining between them. The CDR3 covers 19 residues. The germline V gene encodes CDR1 MNHNS and CDR2 SASEGT. The CDR3 DNA is TGTGCCAGCAGTGAAGGAGGCAGCGCCTCAGAAATAAGTAGCTACGAGCAGTACTTC. Amino acids: CASSEGGSASEISSYEQYF.

V usage is TRBV7-8 and J usage is TRBJ1-4; the match to TRBD1 covers 9 bases. V shed 1 base, J shed 11 bases, and the junction held 8 bases outside the gene matches. Germline CDR1 is SGHVS and CDR2 is FQNEAQ. CDR3 length: 15 amino acids. The CDR3 DNA sequence: TGTGCCAGCAGCTTAGGGGACAGGGAAGGCGGTAAACTGTTTTTT. Translation gives CASSLGDREGGKLFF.

This sequence joins TRBV7-9 and TRBJ2-1, with 8 bases lining up with TRBD2. CDR1 SEHNR and CDR2 FQNEAQ come from the germline V gene (reference sequence). This CDR3 has 16 amino acids. Losses at the gene ends were 5 bases for V and 1 base for J; bases not matched to a gene: 7. CDR3 region: CASSPGVAGSYNEQFF. CDR3 nucleotide sequence: TGTGCCAGCAGCCCGGGGGTAGCGGGGTCCTACAATGAGCAGTTCTTC. Full variable domain (outside the CDR3, taken from reference TRBV7-9 and TRBJ2-1): DTGVSQNPRHKITKRGQNVTFRCDPISEHNRLYWYRQTLGQGPEFLTYFQNEAQLEKSRLLSDRFSAERPKGSFSTLEIQRTEQGDSAMYLCASSPGVAGSYNEQFFGPGTRLTVL.

V gene TRBV7-9 combines with J gene TRBJ2-3; D is perhaps TRBD2 (6 bases). The V end was cut by 7 bases, the J end by 0 bases, with 11 bases between. Germline V gene sequence: CDR1 SEHNR, CDR2 FQNEAQ (reference sequence). The CDR3 spans 14 residues. The CDR3 spells CASTMEGSTDTQYF. The CDR3 coding sequence is TGTGCCAGCACCATGGAGGGGAGCACAGATACGCAGTATTTT.

V usage is TRBV19 and J usage is TRBJ2-2; weak D call: TRBD1 (5 bases). Trimming removed 3 bases from V and 5 bases from J, with 7 bases in between. The length of the CDR3 is 13 residues. Germline CDR1 reads LNHDA; CDR2 reads SQIVND (reference sequence). CDR3 in amino acids: CASSMTVTGELFF. The CDR3 region has the DNA TGTGCCAGTAGTATGACAGTTACCGGGGAGCTGTTTTTT. The full variable domain, completed using reference TRBV19 and TRBJ2-2, is DGGITQSPKYLFRKEGQNVTLSCEQNLNHDAMYWYRQDPGQGLRLIYYSQIVNDFQKGDIAEGYSVSREKKESFPLTVTSAQKNPTAFYLCASSMTVTGELFFGEGSRLTVL.

The rearrangement joins TRBV20-1 to TRBJ2-7; 7 nucleotides line up with TRBD2. Germline CDR1 reads DFQATT; CDR2 reads SNEGSKA (reference sequence). The CDR3 runs 11 residues. The junction had 11 bases not matched to a gene; V was cut back by 6 bases and J by 12 bases. Here the CDR3 reads CSARLYGEGYF. The CDR3 DNA sequence: TGCAGTGCCCGACTTTACGGGGAGGGGTACTTC.

This rearrangement joins TRBV7-9 to TRBJ2-5; 7 bases fit TRBD2. Germline trimming cut 5 bases from V and 4 bases from J; bases unmatched to any gene: 7. The CDR3 sequence is 14 residues long. Germline lookup yields CDR1 SEHNR and CDR2 FQNEAQ (reference sequence). The chain's CDR3 is CASSRRGGRETQYF. In nucleotides, the CDR3 is TGTGCCAGCAGCCGGCGGGGAGGGAGAGAGACCCAGTACTTC.

This chain uses TRBV5-4 with TRBJ1-3; D is unresolved. The CDR3 runs 13 residues. The V end was cut by 4 bases, the J end by 1 base, with 6 bases between. Germline V lookup: CDR1 SGHNT, CDR2 YYREEE (reference sequence). Here the CDR3 reads CASSGISGNTIYF. Written as DNA, the CDR3 is TGTGCCAGCAGCGGCATTTCTGGAAACACCATATATTTT.

V and J are TRBV5-1 and TRBJ2-3; 7 bases agree with TRBD2. Germline-derived CDR1 and CDR2 are SGHRS and YFSETQ. The V gene end was trimmed by 4 bases and the J gene end by 0 bases; junction bases not matched to a gene: 8. CDR3 length equals 16 residues. The CDR3 DNA reads TGCGCCAGCAGCCCCAGGGAGGGAGGGAGCACAGATACGCAGTATTTT. Residues: CASSPREGGSTDTQYF.

The chain carries TRBV7-2 and TRBJ1-2, with a weak D call TRBD1 (5 bases). The germline V and J ends were trimmed by 1 base and 2 bases, with 8 bases remaining between them. Germline V gives CDR1 SGHTA, CDR2 FQGNSA. CDR3 length: 14 residues. As DNA, the CDR3 is TGTGCCAGCAGCTTAGAAGCAGGGAACTATGGCTACACCTTC. Encoded protein: CASSLEAGNYGYTF.

The chain employs TRBV4-3 and TRBJ2-2; 7 bases are shared with TRBD1. V dropped 5 bases and J dropped 6; count of bases not matched to a gene: 9. Germline values: CDR1 LGHNA, CDR2 YSLEER. The CDR3 totals 15 residues. The CDR3 sequence is CASSATTGVPGELFF. The DNA of the CDR3 is TGCGCCAGCAGCGCGACTACAGGGGTCCCCGGGGAGCTGTTTTTT.

This clone was seen a handful of times. The J gene is TRBJ2-2, the V gene TRBV7-9, with D uncertain. Trimming removed 5 bases from V and 2 bases from J, with 18 bases in between. Germline CDR1 reads SEHNR; CDR2 reads FQNEAQ (reference sequence). The CDR3 spans 17 residues. The CDR3 region is CASSPLGGTYNTGELFF. CDR3 nucleotides: TGTGCCAGCAGCCCCCTCGGTGGTACGTACAACACCGGGGAGCTGTTTTTT.

This chain joins TRBV18 and TRBJ2-4; the D gene is possibly TRBD1 (5 bases). CDR3 length equals 17 residues. CDR1 is KGHSH, CDR2 LQKENI, per germline. V shed 0 bases and J shed 6 bases, with 18 bases lying between them. CDR3 sequence: CASSPPERGRLGNIQYF. CDR3 in DNA: TGTGCCAGCTCACCACCGGAAAGGGGAAGATTGGGAAACATTCAGTACTTC.